This TCR beta chain was identified in a study of T cell responses to AZD1222 COVID-19 vaccine. CDR1 and CDR2 (germline): MDHEN, SYDVKM. The CDR3 is 14 amino acids. After removal of 1 base from V and 5 bases from J, the junction contained 1 base not matched to a gene. Here immunoSEQ multiplex PCR was the method, and the copy in TCRdb shows in-frame clones only, minus some. The table shows some 85,000 clones, with 91% occurring only once. This TCR came from an adult in good health. Sample: peripheral blood, taken on day 0 of AZD1222 vaccination. The V call is TRBV28, the J call TRBJ1-4; 7 bases are shared with TRBD1. The CDR3 sequence is CASSLSGGNEKLFF. The DNA of the CDR3 is TGTGCCAGCAGTTTATCAGGGGGAAATGAAAAACTGTTTTTT.